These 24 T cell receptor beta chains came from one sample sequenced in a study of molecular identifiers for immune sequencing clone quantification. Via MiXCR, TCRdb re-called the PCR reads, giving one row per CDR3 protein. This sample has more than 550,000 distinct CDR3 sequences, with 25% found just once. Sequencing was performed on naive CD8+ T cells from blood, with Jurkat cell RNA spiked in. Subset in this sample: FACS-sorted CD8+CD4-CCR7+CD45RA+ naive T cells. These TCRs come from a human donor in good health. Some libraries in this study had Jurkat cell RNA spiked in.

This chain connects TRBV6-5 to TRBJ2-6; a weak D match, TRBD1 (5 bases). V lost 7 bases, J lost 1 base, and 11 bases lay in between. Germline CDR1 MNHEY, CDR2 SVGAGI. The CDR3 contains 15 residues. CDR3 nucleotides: TGTGCCAGCACCCTGGACATTTCTGGGGCCAACGTCCTGACTTTC. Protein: CASTLDISGANVLTF.

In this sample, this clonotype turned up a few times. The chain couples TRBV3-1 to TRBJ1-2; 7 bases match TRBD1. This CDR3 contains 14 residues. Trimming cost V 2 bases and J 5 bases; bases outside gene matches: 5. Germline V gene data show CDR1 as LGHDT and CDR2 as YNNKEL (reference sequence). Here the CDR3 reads CASSQSGTAYGYTF. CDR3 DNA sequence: TGTGCCAGCAGCCAATCTGGGACAGCGTATGGCTACACCTTC.

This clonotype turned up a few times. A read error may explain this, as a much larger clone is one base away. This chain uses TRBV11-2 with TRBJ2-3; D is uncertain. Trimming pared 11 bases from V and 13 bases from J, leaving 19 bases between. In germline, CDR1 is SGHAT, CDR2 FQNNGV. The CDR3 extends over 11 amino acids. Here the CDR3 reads CAGTSPPKEYF. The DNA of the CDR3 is TGTGCCGGCACCTCGCCCCCGAAAGAGTATTTT.

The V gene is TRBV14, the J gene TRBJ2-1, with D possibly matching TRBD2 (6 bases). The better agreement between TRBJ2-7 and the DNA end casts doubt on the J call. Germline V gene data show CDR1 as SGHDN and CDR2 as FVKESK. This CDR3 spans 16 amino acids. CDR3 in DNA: TGTGCCAGCAGCCAAGATTGGCGGGACTCCTACAATGAGCAGTACTTC. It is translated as CASSQDWRDSYNEQYF.

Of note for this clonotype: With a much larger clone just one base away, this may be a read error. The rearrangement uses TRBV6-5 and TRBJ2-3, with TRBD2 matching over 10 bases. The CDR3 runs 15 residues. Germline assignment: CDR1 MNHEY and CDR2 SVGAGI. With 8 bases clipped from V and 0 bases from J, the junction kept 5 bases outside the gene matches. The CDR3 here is CASGIAGGSTDTQYF. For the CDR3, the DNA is TGTGCCAGCGGTATAGCGGGAGGAAGCACAGATACGCAGTATTTT.

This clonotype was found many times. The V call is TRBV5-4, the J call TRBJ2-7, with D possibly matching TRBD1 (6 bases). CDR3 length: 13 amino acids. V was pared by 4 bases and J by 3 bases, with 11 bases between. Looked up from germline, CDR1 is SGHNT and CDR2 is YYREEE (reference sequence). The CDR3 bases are TGTGCCAGCAGCCGGGACAACCACTACGAGCAGTACTTC. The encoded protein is CASSRDNHYEQYF.

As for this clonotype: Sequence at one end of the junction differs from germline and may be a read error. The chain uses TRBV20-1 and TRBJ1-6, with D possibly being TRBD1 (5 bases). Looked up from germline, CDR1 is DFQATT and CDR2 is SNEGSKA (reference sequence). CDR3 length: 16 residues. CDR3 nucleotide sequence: TGCAGTGCTAGAGGGCCCGAGGGGAGGCCTGATTCCCCCCTCCACTTT. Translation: CSARGPEGRPDSPLHF.

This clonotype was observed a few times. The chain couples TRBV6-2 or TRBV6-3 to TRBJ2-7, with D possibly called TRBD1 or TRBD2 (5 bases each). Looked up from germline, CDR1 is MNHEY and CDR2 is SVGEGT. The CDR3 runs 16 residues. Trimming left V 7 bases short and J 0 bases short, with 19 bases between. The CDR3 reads CASTHTEGWNSYEQYF. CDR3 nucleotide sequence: TGTGCCAGCACACACACTGAGGGGTGGAACTCCTACGAGCAGTACTTC.

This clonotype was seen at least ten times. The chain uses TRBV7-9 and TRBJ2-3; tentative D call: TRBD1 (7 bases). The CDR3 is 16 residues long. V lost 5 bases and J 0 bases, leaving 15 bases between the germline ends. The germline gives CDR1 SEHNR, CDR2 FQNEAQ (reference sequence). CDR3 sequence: CASSRSGGGSTDTQYF. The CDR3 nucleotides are TGTGCCAGCAGCCGGTCAGGGGGAGGCAGCACAGATACGCAGTATTTT.

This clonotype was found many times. Here the CDR3 DNA reads TGTGCCAGCAGCTGGGGGGTAGGCGGCACAGATACGCAGTATTTT. Protein product: CASSWGVGGTDTQYF. This chain uses TRBV28 with TRBJ2-3; D perhaps matches TRBD2 (6 bases). Germline CDR1 and CDR2: MDHEN and SYDVKM. V was clipped by 6 bases and J by 1 base, with 14 bases between them. The CDR3 length is 15 residues.

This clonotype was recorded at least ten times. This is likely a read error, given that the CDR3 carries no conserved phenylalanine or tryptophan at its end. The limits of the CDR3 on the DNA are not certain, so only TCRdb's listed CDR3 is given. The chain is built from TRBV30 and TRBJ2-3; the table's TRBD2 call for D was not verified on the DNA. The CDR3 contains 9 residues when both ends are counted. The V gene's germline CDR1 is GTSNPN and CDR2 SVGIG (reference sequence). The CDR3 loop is CALALGLSL.

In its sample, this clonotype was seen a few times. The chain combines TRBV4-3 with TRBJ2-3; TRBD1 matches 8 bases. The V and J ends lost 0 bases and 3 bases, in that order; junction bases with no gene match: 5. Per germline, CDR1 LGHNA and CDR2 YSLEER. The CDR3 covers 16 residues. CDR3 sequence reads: CASSQETTGATDTQYF. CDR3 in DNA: TGCGCCAGCAGCCAAGAAACGACAGGGGCAACAGATACGCAGTATTTT.

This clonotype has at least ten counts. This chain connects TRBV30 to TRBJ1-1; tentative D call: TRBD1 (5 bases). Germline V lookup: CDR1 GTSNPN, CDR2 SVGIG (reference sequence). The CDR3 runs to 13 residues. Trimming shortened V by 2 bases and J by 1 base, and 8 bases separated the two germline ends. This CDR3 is CAWSPGTNTEAFF. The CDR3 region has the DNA TGTGCCTGGAGTCCTGGGACGAACACTGAAGCTTTCTTT.

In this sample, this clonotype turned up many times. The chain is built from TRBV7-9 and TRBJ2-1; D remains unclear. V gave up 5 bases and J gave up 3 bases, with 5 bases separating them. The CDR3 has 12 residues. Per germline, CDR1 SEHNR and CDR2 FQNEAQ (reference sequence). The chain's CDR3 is CASSEDYNEQFF. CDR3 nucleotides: TGTGCCAGCAGCGAAGACTACAATGAGCAGTTCTTC. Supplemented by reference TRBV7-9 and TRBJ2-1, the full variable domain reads DTGVSQNPRHKITKRGQNVTFRCDPISEHNRLYWYRQTLGQGPEFLTYFQNEAQLEKSRLLSDRFSAERPKGSFSTLEIQRTEQGDSAMYLCASSEDYNEQFFGPGTRLTVL.

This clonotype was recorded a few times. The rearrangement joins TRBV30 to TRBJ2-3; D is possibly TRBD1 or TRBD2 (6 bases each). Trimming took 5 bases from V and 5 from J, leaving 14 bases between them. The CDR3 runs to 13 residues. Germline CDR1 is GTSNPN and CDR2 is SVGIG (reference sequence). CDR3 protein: CAWGGGPGDTQYF. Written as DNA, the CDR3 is TGTGCCTGGGGTGGGGGGCCGGGAGATACGCAGTATTTT.

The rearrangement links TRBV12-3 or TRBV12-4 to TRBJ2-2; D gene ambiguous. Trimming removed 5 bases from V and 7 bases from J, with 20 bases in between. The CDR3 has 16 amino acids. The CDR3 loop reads CASSNPGPGYFGELFF. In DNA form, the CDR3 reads TGTGCCAGCAGTAACCCGGGCCCCGGTTATTTCGGGGAGCTGTTTTTT.

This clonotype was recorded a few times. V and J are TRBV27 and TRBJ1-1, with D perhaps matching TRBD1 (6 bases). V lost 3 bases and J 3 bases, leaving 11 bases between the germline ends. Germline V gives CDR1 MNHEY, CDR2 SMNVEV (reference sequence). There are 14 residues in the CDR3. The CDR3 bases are TGTGCCAGCAGTTTGTTCAGGGGAGACACTGAAGCTTTCTTT. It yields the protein CASSLFRGDTEAFF.

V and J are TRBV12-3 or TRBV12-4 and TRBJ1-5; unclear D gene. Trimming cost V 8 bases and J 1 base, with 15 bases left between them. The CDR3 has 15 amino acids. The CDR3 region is CASWNGVRSNQPQHF. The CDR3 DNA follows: TGTGCCAGCTGGAACGGGGTGAGAAGCAATCAGCCCCAGCATTTT.

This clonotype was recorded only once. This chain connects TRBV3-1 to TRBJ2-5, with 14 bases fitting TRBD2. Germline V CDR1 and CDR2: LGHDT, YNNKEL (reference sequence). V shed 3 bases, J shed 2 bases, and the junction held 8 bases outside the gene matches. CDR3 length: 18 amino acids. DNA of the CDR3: TGTGCCAGCAGCCACTTGACTAGCGGGGGGGCGGGGCAAGAGACCCAGTACTTC. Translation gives CASSHLTSGGAGQETQYF.

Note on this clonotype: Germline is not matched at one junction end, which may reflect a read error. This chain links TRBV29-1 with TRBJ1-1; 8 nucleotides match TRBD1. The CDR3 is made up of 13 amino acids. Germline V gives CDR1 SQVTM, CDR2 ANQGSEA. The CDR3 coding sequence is TGCAGCGTACGGACAGGGTCCAAGACTGAAGCTCTCTTT. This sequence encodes CSVRTGSKTEALF.

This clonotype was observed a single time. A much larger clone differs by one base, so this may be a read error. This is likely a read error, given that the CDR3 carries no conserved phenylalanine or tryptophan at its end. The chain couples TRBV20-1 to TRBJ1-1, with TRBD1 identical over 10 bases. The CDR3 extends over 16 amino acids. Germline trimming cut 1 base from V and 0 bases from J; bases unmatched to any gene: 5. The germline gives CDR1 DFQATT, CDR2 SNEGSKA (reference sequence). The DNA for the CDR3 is TGCAGTGCTAGAGGGACAGGGGGAACTATGAACACTGAAGCTTTCCTT. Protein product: CSARGTGGTMNTEAFL.

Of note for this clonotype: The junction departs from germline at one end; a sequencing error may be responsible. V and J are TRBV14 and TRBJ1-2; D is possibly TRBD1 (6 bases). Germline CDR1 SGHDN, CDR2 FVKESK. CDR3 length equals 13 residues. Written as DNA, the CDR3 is TGTGCCTGCAGCCGGGGGGGCACCTATAGCTACACCTTC. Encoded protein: CACSRGGTYSYTF.

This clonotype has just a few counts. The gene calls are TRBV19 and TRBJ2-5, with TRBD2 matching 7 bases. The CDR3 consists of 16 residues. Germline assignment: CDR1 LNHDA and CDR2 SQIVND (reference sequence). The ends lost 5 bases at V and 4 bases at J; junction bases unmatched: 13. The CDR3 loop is CASSGKVRESPETQYF. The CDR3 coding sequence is TGTGCCAGTAGTGGTAAGGTGCGGGAGAGTCCAGAGACCCAGTACTTC. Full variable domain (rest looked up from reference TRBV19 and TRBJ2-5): DGGITQSPKYLFRKEGQNVTLSCEQNLNHDAMYWYRQDPGQGLRLIYYSQIVNDFQKGDIAEGYSVSREKKESFPLTVTSAQKNPTAFYLCASSGKVRESPETQYFGPGTRLLVL.

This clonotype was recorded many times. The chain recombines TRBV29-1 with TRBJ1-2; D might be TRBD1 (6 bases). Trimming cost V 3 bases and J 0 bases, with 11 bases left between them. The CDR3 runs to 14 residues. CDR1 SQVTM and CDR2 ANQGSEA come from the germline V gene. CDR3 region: CSVEPKGANYGYTF. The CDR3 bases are TGCAGCGTTGAGCCTAAGGGGGCTAACTATGGCTACACCTTC.